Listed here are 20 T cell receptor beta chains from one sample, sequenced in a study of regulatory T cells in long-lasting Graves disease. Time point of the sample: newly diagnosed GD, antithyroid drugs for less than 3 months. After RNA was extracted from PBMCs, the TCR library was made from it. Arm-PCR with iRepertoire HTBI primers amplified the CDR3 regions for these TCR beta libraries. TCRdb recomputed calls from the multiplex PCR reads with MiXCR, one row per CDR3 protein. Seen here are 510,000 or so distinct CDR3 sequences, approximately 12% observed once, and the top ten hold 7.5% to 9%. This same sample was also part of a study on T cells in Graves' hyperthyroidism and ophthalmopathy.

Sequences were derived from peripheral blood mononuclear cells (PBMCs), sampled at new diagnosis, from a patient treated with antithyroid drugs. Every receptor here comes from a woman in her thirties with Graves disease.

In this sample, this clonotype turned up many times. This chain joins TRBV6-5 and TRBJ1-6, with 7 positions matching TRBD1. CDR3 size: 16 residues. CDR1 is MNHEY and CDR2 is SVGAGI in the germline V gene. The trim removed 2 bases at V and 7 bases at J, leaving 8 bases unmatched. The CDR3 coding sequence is TGTGCCAGCAGTTACGCACAGGGGAAGAGGAATTCACCCCTCCACTTT. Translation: CASSYAQGKRNSPLHF.

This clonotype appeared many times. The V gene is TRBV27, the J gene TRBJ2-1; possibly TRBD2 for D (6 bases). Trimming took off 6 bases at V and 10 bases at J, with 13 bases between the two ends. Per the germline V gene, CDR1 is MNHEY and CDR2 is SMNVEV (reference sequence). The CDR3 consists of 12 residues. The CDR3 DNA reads TGTGCCAGCAGACTAGCCGGTGGGGAGCAGTTCTTC. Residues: CASRLAGGEQFF.

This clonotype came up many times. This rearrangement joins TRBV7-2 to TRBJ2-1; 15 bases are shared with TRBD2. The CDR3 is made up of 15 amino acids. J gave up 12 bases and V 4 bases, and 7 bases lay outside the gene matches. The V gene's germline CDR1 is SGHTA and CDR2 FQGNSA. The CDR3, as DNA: TGTGCCAGCAGCTCAGGACTAGCGGGAGGGCCCGGGCAGTTCTTC. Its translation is CASSSGLAGGPGQFF.

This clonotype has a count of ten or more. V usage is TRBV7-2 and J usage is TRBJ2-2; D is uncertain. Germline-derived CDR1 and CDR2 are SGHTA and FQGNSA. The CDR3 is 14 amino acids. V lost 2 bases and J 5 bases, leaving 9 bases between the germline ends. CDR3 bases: TGTGCCAGCAGCTTAATGGGTGTGACCGGGGAGCTGTTTTTT. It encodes CASSLMGVTGELFF. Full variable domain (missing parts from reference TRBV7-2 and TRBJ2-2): GAGVSQSPSNKVTEKGKDVELRCDPISGHTALYWYRQSLGQGLEFLIYFQGNSAPDKSGLPSDRFSAERTGGSVSTLTIQRTQQEDSAVYLCASSLMGVTGELFFGEGSRLTVL.

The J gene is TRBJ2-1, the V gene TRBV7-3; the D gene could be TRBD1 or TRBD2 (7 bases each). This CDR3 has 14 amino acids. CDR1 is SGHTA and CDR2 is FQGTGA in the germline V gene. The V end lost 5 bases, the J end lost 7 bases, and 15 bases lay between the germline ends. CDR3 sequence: CASSPGQRGNEQFF. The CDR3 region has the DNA TGTGCCAGCAGCCCGGGACAGCGGGGTAATGAGCAGTTCTTC.

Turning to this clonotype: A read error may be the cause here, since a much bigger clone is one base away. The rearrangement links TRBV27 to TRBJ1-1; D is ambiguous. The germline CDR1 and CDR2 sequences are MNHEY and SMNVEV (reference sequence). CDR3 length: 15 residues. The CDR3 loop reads CASSPTSNLNTEALF. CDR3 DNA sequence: TGTGCCAGCAGTCCGACAAGCAACCTAAACACTGAAGCTCTCTTT.

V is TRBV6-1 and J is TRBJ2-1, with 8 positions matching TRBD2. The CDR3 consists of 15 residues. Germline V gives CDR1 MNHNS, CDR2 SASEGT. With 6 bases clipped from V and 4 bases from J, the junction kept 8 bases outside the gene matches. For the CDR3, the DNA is TGTGCCAGCAGCGGGACTAGTTTTTTTTACAATGAGCAGTTCTTC. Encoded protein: CASSGTSFFYNEQFF.

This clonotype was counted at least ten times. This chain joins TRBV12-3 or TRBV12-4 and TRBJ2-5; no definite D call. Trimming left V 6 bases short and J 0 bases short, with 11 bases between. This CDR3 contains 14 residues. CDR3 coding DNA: TGTGCCAGCAGCTTATGGCGCGACCAAGAGACCCAGTACTTC. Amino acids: CASSLWRDQETQYF.

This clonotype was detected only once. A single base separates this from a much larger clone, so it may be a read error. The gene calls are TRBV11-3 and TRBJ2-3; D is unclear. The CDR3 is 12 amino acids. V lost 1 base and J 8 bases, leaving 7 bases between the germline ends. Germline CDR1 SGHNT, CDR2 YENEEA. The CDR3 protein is CASSLVRRTQYF. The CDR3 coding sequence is TGTGCCAGCAGCTTAGTGAGGCGTACGCAGTATTTT.

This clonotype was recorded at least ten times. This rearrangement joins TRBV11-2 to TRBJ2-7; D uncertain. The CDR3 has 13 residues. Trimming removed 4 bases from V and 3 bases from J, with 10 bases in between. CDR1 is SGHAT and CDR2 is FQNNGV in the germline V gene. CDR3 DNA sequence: TGTGCCAGCAGCTCAATTATAGACTACGAGCAGTACTTC. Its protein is CASSSIIDYEQYF.

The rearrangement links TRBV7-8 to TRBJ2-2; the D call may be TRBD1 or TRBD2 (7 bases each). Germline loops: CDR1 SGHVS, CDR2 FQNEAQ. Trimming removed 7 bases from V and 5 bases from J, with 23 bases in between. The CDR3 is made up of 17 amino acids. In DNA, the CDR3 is TGTGCCAGCATCCTCTTCAGGGGGGGACCGCTAACCGGGGAGCTGTTTTTT. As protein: CASILFRGGPLTGELFF.

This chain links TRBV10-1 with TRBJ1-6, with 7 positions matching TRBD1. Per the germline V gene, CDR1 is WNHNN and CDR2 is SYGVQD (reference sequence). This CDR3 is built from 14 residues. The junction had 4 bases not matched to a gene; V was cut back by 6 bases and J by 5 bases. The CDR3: CASSAGQNNSPLHF. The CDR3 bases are TGCGCCAGCAGCGCGGGACAGAATAATTCACCCCTCCACTTT.

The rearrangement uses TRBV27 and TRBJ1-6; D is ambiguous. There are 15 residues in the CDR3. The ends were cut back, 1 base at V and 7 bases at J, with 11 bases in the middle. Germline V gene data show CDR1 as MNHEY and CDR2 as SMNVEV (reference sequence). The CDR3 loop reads CASSLLGPGNSPLHF. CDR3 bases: TGTGCCAGCAGTTTATTAGGCCCGGGAAATTCACCCCTCCACTTT.

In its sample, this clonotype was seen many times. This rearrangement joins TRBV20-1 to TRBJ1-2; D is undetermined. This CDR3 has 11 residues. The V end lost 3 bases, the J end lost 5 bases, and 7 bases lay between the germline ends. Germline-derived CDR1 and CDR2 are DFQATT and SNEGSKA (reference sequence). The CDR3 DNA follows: TGCAGTGCTAGTGTTATATATGGCTACACCTTC. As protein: CSASVIYGYTF.

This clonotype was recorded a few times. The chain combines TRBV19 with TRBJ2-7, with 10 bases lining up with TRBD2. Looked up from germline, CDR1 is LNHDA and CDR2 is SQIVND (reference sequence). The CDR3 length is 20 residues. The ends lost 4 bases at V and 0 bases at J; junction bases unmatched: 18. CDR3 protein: CASSTKNSGRTSFSSYEQYF. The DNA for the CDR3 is TGTGCCAGTAGTACGAAAAATAGCGGGAGGACCAGTTTCAGCTCCTACGAGCAGTACTTC.

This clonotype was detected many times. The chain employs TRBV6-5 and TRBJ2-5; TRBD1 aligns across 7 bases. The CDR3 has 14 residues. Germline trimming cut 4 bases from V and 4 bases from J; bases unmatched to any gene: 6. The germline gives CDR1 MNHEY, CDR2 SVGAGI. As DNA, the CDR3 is TGTGCCAGCAGTTCCCCGGGACAGCTAGAGACCCAGTACTTC. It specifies CASSSPGQLETQYF.

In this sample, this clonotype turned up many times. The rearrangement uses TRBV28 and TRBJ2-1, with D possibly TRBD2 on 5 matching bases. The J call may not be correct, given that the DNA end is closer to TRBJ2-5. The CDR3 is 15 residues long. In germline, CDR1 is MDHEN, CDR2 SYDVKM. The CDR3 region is CASTPLGETQETQYF. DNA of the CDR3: TGTGCCAGCACCCCCTTGGGAGAGACTCAAGAGACCCAGTACTTC.

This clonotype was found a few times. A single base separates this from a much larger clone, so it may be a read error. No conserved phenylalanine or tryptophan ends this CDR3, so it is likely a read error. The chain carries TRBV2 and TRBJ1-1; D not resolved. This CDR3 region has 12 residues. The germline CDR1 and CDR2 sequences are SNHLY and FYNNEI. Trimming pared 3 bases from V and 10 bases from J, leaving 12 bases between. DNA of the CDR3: TGTGCCAGCAGTGAGGACCTGGCCCGAGCTTTCTCT. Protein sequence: CASSEDLARAFS.

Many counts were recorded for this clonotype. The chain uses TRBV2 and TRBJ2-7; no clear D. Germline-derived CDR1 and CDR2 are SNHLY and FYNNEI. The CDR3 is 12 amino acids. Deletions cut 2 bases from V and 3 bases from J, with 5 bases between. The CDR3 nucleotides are TGTGCCAGCAGTGAACAAAACTACGAGCAGTACTTC. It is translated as CASSEQNYEQYF.

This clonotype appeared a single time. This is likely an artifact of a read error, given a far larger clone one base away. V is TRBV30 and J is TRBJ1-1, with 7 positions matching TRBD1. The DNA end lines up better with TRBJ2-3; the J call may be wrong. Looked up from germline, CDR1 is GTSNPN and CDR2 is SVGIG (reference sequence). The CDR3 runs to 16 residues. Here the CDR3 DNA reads TGTGGCTGGAGTCGGGGACAGCCCTTTAGTGGAGATACGCAGTATTTT. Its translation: CGWSRGQPFSGDTQYF.